The 28 T cell receptor beta chains listed next were all sequenced from one sample in a study of OX40 agonist ivuxolimab in advanced cancers. The library was prepared using the immunoSEQ multiplex PCR assay. The immuneACCESS repertoire file appears here via TCRdb, limited to in-frame rearrangements. These files lack a portion of the clones; in checked studies, under half of the deficit traces to unresolved V genes, and the cause of the others is not known. Within this sample are about 94,000 clones, with 92% of them counted one time only. The leading ten clones occupy 3.4% of the sample. The material was CD4+ or CD8+ T cells sorted from blood, obtained in a trial of the OX40 agonist ivuxolimab. All receptors derive from an adult with an advanced solid tumor such as melanoma, head and neck, liver or kidney cancer.

V gene TRBV11-2 combines with J gene TRBJ2-7, with 8 bases that match TRBD2. The CDR3 runs to 16 residues. J was trimmed by 7 bases and V by 5 bases; bases with no gene match: 16. CDR1 and CDR2 from the germline V gene are SGHAT and FQNNGV. The CDR3: CASSTRSGTSTREQYF. The CDR3, as DNA: TGTGCCAGCAGCACCAGATCCGGGACTAGTACTAGGGAGCAGTACTTC.

V and J are TRBV6-5 and TRBJ1-1; no clear D gene. The germline V and J ends were trimmed by 10 bases and 1 base, with 13 bases remaining between them. The length of the CDR3 is 13 residues. Germline CDR1 and CDR2: MNHEY and SVGAGI. The CDR3 sequence is CATFQTANTEAFF. The CDR3 DNA follows: TGTGCCACGTTCCAGACGGCGAACACTGAAGCTTTCTTT.

This chain links TRBV28 with TRBJ2-2; 10 bases line up with TRBD1. After removal of 6 bases from V and 4 bases from J, the junction contained 8 bases not matched to a gene. The CDR3 covers 16 residues. Germline loops: CDR1 MDHEN, CDR2 SYDVKM. CDR3 in DNA: TGTGCCAGCAGCCGACAACGGACAGGGGGCACCGGGGAGCTGTTTTTT. This codes for CASSRQRTGGTGELFF.

Points on this clone: Other DNA sequences of this sample code for an identical CDR3. CDR3 protein: CASSQSGRFQPQHF. The CDR3 nucleotides are TGCGCCAGCAGTCAATCTGGTAGGTTCCAACCCCAGCATTTT. The chain is built from TRBV23-1 and TRBJ1-5; D unclear. TRBV23-1 is annotated as an ORF whose role is uncertain. The V gene lost 0 bases and the J gene lost 10 bases, with 13 bases spanning the gap. The CDR3 sequence is 14 residues long.

The gene calls are TRBV4-1 and TRBJ2-3; D gene unclear. The V end lost 2 bases, the J end lost 5 bases, and 8 bases lay between the germline ends. This CDR3 contains 13 residues. In germline, CDR1 is MGHRA, CDR2 YSYEKL. CDR3 nucleotides: TGCGCCAGCAGCCAAAGTTCACTAGATACGCAGTATTTT. Translated, it gives CASSQSSLDTQYF.

This chain connects TRBV2 to TRBJ1-1; no clear D. The CDR3 loop spans 13 amino acids. The germline gives CDR1 SNHLY, CDR2 FYNNEI. V lost 7 bases to trimming and J lost 6 bases, with 15 bases between them. The CDR3 DNA reads as TGTGCCAGCACTAGCGACGCGAGCGCTGAAGCTTTCTTT. As protein: CASTSDASAEAFF.

The V gene is TRBV15, the J gene TRBJ2-1; D is possibly TRBD1 or TRBD2 (5 bases each). CDR3 size: 14 residues. The germline V gene has CDR1 LNHNV and CDR2 YYDKDF (reference sequence). V lost 0 bases to trimming and J lost 9 bases, with 12 bases between them. The CDR3 nucleotides are TGTGCCACCAGCAGAGATTGGGGGTCCGGTGAGCAGTTCTTC. It yields the protein CATSRDWGSGEQFF.

The chain couples TRBV5-5 to TRBJ2-3; 10 bases line up with TRBD2. The germline V gene has CDR1 SGHKS and CDR2 YYEKEE (reference sequence). CDR3 length equals 17 residues. V was pared by 0 bases and J by 2 bases, with 6 bases of the junction left unmatched. CDR3 nucleotide sequence: TGTGCCAGCAGCTTGGAACCCGGGACTAGCGTCACAGATACGCAGTATTTT. Encoded protein: CASSLEPGTSVTDTQYF.

V is TRBV11-2 and J is TRBJ2-2; a possible D gene is TRBD2 (6 bases). CDR3 length: 14 residues. Trimming removed 3 bases from V and 6 bases from J, with 11 bases in between. Looked up from germline, CDR1 is SGHAT and CDR2 is FQNNGV. The CDR3 DNA reads TGTGCCAGCAGCTTCATGGGGGGAGCCGGGGAGCTGTTTTTT. Translated, it gives CASSFMGGAGELFF.

The gene calls are TRBV2 and TRBJ1-2, with unresolved D. V was shortened by 4 bases and J by 0 bases, with 12 bases between the two germline ends. The germline gives CDR1 SNHLY, CDR2 FYNNEI. The CDR3 loop spans 15 amino acids. CDR3 amino acids: CASSGPSATNYGYTF. As DNA, the CDR3 is TGTGCCAGCAGTGGGCCCTCAGCAACTAACTATGGCTACACCTTC. The full variable domain, its missing parts supplied by reference TRBV2 and TRBJ1-2, is EPEVTQTPSHQVTQMGQEVILRCVPISNHLYFYWYRQILGQKVEFLVSFYNNEISEKSEIFDDQFSVERPDGSNFTLKIRSTKLEDSAMYFCASSGPSATNYGYTFGSGTRLTVV.

The J gene is TRBJ2-3, the V gene TRBV10-3; 10 bases fit TRBD1. From germline, CDR1 is ENHRY and CDR2 SYGVKD. V shed 6 bases and J 4 bases; nucleotides not matched to a gene: 7. The CDR3 spans 15 residues. The CDR3 sequence is CAIRTPGQGSDTQYF. As DNA, the CDR3 is TGTGCCATCAGGACACCGGGACAGGGGTCAGATACGCAGTATTTT.

This clone came up once. This chain links TRBV7-2 with TRBJ2-1; 7 positions agree with TRBD2. The CDR3 has 15 amino acids. V gave up 1 base and J gave up 4 bases; unmatched junction bases: 4. The V gene's germline CDR1 is SGHTA and CDR2 FQGNSA. The CDR3 spells CASSLGGGTYNEQFF. CDR3 coding DNA: TGTGCCAGCAGCTTAGGGGGGGGTACTTACAATGAGCAGTTCTTC.

The gene calls are TRBV28 and TRBJ2-2, with 8 bases identical to TRBD1. With 7 bases clipped from V and 5 bases from J, the junction kept 6 bases outside the gene matches. In germline, CDR1 is MDHEN, CDR2 SYDVKM. This CDR3 is 14 amino acids long. The CDR3 DNA reads TGTGCCAGCACCAAGGACAGGGAAACCGGGGAGCTGTTTTTT. Its translation: CASTKDRETGELFF. Based on the CDR3 plus reference TRBV28 and TRBJ2-2, the full variable domain is DVKVTQSSRYLVKRTGEKVFLECVQDMDHENMFWYRQDPGLGLRLIYFSYDVKMKEKGDIPEGYSVSREKKERFSLILESASTNQTSMYLCASTKDRETGELFFGEGSRLTVL.

The J gene is TRBJ2-2, the V gene TRBV21-1; the D call TRBD2 from the table was never checked on the DNA. TRBV21-1 is noted as a pseudogene. CDR3 size: 22 residues. The CDR3 is CASSQGRISFYSRTSNTGELFF. CDR3 DNA sequence: TGTGCCAGCAGTCAGGGGAGGATAAGCTTCTATTCCCGGACTAGCAACACCGGGGAGCTGTTTTTT.

The chain has TRBV11-2 and TRBJ2-1; 11 bases agree with TRBD2. With 6 bases clipped from V and 8 bases from J, the junction kept 9 bases outside the gene matches. Germline V gene data show CDR1 as SGHAT and CDR2 as FQNNGV. The CDR3 extends over 15 amino acids. The CDR3 reads CASRSTSGSGYEQFF. The CDR3 DNA reads TGTGCCAGCAGGTCTACTAGCGGGAGTGGGTATGAGCAGTTCTTC.

The chain couples TRBV12-5 to TRBJ1-4; possible D gene TRBD1, 5 bases. Germline V gene data show CDR1 as LGHNT and CDR2 as FRNRAP. The germline V and J ends were trimmed by 1 base and 8 bases, with 5 bases remaining between them. This CDR3 is 12 amino acids long. CDR3 loop: CASGLEGEKLFF. The CDR3 DNA follows: TGTGCTAGTGGTTTGGAGGGGGAAAAACTGTTTTTT.

This chain joins TRBV27 and TRBJ2-2; TRBD2 might be the D (5 bases). The germline V gene encodes CDR1 MNHEY and CDR2 SMNVEV (reference sequence). V was shortened by 2 bases and J by 2 bases, with 9 bases between the two germline ends. This CDR3 region has 15 residues. CDR3 amino acids: CASSLVGSNTGELFF. The CDR3 DNA is TGTGCCAGCAGTTTAGTAGGGAGTAACACCGGGGAGCTGTTTTTT.

The CDR3 coding sequence is TGTGCCAGCAGACCGAAGAAGGGAGTTCATGGCTACACCTTC. Translated: CASRPKKGVHGYTF. The V call is TRBV5-6, the J call TRBJ1-2; D gene ambiguous. CDR3 length: 14 amino acids. CDR1 and CDR2 from the germline V gene are SGHDT and YYEEEE. Trimming cost V 5 bases and J 6 bases, with 17 bases left between them.

This clone was recorded once. The rearrangement joins TRBV29-1 to TRBJ1-2; no reliable D call. The CDR3 consists of 12 residues. The germline CDR1 and CDR2 sequences are SQVTM and ANQGSEA. V was clipped by 5 bases and J by 4 bases, with 11 bases between them. The DNA for the CDR3 is TGCAGCGTTTTGACTGAGCCCTATGGCTACACCTTC. Translation: CSVLTEPYGYTF.

The V gene is TRBV7-6, the J gene TRBJ2-5; D possibly corresponds to TRBD1 (6 bases). V was shortened by 2 bases and J by 1 base, with 14 bases between the two germline ends. CDR1 is SGHVS, CDR2 FNYEAQ, per germline. This CDR3 is 16 amino acids long. The CDR3 is CASSLNRALIQETQYF. CDR3 bases: TGTGCCAGCAGCTTAAACAGGGCTTTGATCCAAGAGACCCAGTACTTC.

The chain is built from TRBV10-3 and TRBJ1-5; tentative D call: TRBD1 (5 bases). CDR3 length: 14 amino acids. V was shortened by 10 bases and J by 3 bases, with 16 bases between the two germline ends. CDR1 ENHRY and CDR2 SYGVKD come from the germline V gene. CDR3 protein: CATKKPDNNQPQHF. The CDR3 DNA is TGTGCCACCAAAAAACCGGACAACAATCAGCCCCAGCATTTT.

The chain combines TRBV19 with TRBJ1-1; D gene uncertain. V gave up 4 bases and J gave up 3 bases, with 12 bases separating them. There are 14 residues in the CDR3. Looked up from germline, CDR1 is LNHDA and CDR2 is SQIVND (reference sequence). CDR3 residues: CASSSPGIYTEAFF. CDR3 nucleotide sequence: TGTGCCAGTAGTAGCCCGGGGATTTACACTGAAGCTTTCTTT.

In this sample, this clone turned up a few times. The CDR3: CAWSDRTGVGDQETQYF. The DNA for the CDR3 is TGTGCCTGGAGTGACCGGACAGGGGTTGGGGACCAAGAGACCCAGTACTTC. This sequence joins TRBV30 and TRBJ2-5; 9 nucleotides line up with TRBD1. Unmatched junction bases numbered 9, after V lost 1 base and J lost 0 bases. The CDR3 has 17 residues. Germline CDR1 and CDR2: GTSNPN and SVGIG (reference sequence).

The chain carries TRBV29-1 and TRBJ1-1, with D uncertain. The length of the CDR3 is 12 residues. Trimming took 1 base from V and 11 from J, leaving 14 bases between them. Germline V gives CDR1 SQVTM, CDR2 ANQGSEA. This CDR3 is CSVEVSGGDAFF. CDR3 bases: TGCAGCGTTGAAGTTTCCGGAGGAGATGCTTTCTTT.

This clone was observed a few times. The chain uses TRBV19 and TRBJ1-5; no firm D call. The length of the CDR3 is 15 residues. The V end was cut by 5 bases, the J end by 0 bases, with 11 bases between. CDR1 and CDR2 (germline): LNHDA, SQIVND (reference sequence). The CDR3 sequence is CASSPQPYSNQPQHF. The CDR3 bases are TGTGCCAGTAGTCCACAGCCTTATAGCAATCAGCCCCAGCATTTT.

This clone was seen just once. The chain couples TRBV18 to TRBJ2-1, with D maybe TRBD1 (6 bases). V lost 2 bases to trimming and J lost 0 bases, with 20 bases between them. The CDR3 extends over 19 amino acids. The germline gives CDR1 KGHSH, CDR2 LQKENI. The CDR3 region has the DNA TGTGCCAGCTCACCATCCGGAAGACAGGTCTCTAGCTCCTACAATGAGCAGTTCTTC. Translating it yields CASSPSGRQVSSSYNEQFF.

This chain connects TRBV5-1 to TRBJ2-1; D gene unclear. V lost 4 bases and J 2 bases, leaving 10 bases between the germline ends. There are 14 residues in the CDR3. The germline gives CDR1 SGHRS, CDR2 YFSETQ. The CDR3 here is CASSIETPYNEQFF. DNA of the CDR3: TGCGCCAGCAGCATCGAGACGCCCTACAATGAGCAGTTCTTC. Together with reference TRBV5-1 and TRBJ2-1, the CDR3 gives the full variable domain: KAGVTQTPRYLIKTRGQQVTLSCSPISGHRSVSWYQQTPGQGLQFLFEYFSETQRNKGNFPGRFSGRQFSNSRSEMNVSTLELGDSALYLCASSIETPYNEQFFGPGTRLTVL.

The rearrangement uses TRBV27 and TRBJ2-1, with D hard to call. Germline CDR1 MNHEY, CDR2 SMNVEV (reference sequence). The CDR3 consists of 12 residues. The V end lost 0 bases, the J end lost 10 bases, and 7 bases lay between the germline ends. The CDR3 DNA is TGTGCCAGCAGTTTATCCCGAAGCGAGCAGTTCTTC. It is translated as CASSLSRSEQFF.